The clone carrying this T cell receptor (beta chain) was counted a few times. Its specificity is unknown. The J segment lost 0 bases and the V segment lost 1 base, leaving 8 bases of the junction unmatched. This CDR3 spans 17 amino acids. The V gene's germline CDR1 is SGHTA and CDR2 FQGNSA. Profiled with immunoSEQ multiplex PCR; TCRdb holds only in-frame clones, not every one. The sample lists under 55,000 clones; 65% to 90% were seen once. The data belong to a study of STAT5B mutations in CD4+ large granular lymphocyte leukemia. Study-level findings and limits: 8/27 top patient clones versus 2/35 control clones were TRBV06-family.

The sample comprised CD4+ T cells from blood buffy coats. This chain links TRBV7-2 with TRBJ1-2; 7 bases agree with TRBD1. The receptor was isolated from a human donor in good health. CDR3 loop: CASSLGLTGAPNYGYTF. DNA of the CDR3: TGTGCCAGCAGCTTAGGCTTAACAGGGGCCCCTAACTATGGCTACACCTTC.